Reported below is one T cell receptor beta chain. Its specificity is not known. The CDR3 contains 18 residues. Unmatched junction bases numbered 3, after V lost 1 base and J lost 0 bases. Germline V gives CDR1 LGHNA, CDR2 YNFKEQ. Profiled with immunoSEQ multiplex PCR; TCRdb holds only in-frame clones, not every one. The table has about 90,000 clones, 85% to 90% seen once. The data originate from a study of OX40 agonist ivuxolimab in advanced cancers. Turning to the study itself: It was ivuxolimab, an agonistic anti-OX40 (CD134) antibody, that patients were treated with. From about 20 to 80 years was the age range, with a mean of around 60 years, and approximately 80% were male. The eligibility criteria allowed prior anti-PD-1, anti-PD-L1 or anti-CTLA-4 therapy, and approximately 38% had some.

Study-wide results and limits: More expanded clones were found, on average, in CD8+ than in CD4+ T cells.

The source is an adult with an advanced solid tumor such as melanoma, head and neck, liver or kidney cancer. Source: CD4+ or CD8+ T cells sorted from blood, taken in a trial of the OX40 agonist ivuxolimab. The chain employs TRBV4-2 and TRBJ2-6; 10 bases map to TRBD2. CDR3 sequence (DNA): TGTGCCAGCAGCCAAGTCGGGACTAGCGTCTCTGGGGCCAACGTCCTGACTTTC. It specifies CASSQVGTSVSGANVLTF.